The 25 T cell receptor beta chains below were found in one sample sequenced in a study of patients and donors after allogeneic stem cell transplantation. Using its own MiXCR run on the RT-PCR reads, TCRdb lists one record per CDR3 protein. The sample holds some 880,000 distinct CDR3 sequences, roughly 18% seen once. Sequenced material: blood, either unsorted or a sorted T cell fraction (not recorded which). These TCRs come from a human donor who was either an allogeneic HSCT recipient or a stem cell or donor lymphocyte infusion donor (not recorded which). It is not recorded whose cells these are; they may come from a transplant donor.

The V call is TRBV14, the J call TRBJ2-5, with D maybe TRBD2 (5 bases). Germline CDR1 reads SGHDN; CDR2 reads FVKESK. V shed 1 base and J shed 5 bases, with 11 bases lying between them. The CDR3 contains 14 residues. In nucleotides, the CDR3 is TGTGCCAGCAGCCAAGGGTTGAGGGCGGAGACCCAGTACTTC. Its translation: CASSQGLRAETQYF.

This clonotype was seen a handful of times. CDR3 sequence reads: CASSLAPGRGTDTQYF. The CDR3 DNA reads as TGTGCCAGCAGCCTAGCACCCGGGAGGGGCACAGATACGCAGTATTTT. The V gene is TRBV27, the J gene TRBJ2-3; TRBD2 agrees at 8 bases. Trimming at V came to 6 bases and at J to 1 base, leaving 9 bases not matched to a gene. This CDR3 has 16 residues. From germline, CDR1 is MNHEY and CDR2 SMNVEV (reference sequence).

This clonotype was picked up a small number of times. V and J are TRBV2 and TRBJ2-7; 7 positions match TRBD2. The germline V gene encodes CDR1 SNHLY and CDR2 FYNNEI. The CDR3 has 14 amino acids. The trim removed 4 bases at V and 5 bases at J, leaving 8 bases unmatched. In nucleotides, the CDR3 is TGTGCCAGCAGTGTCGGACTAGAATTTGACGAGCAGTACTTC. Amino acids: CASSVGLEFDEQYF.

The table lists this clonotype with a few counts. The chain has TRBV5-6 and TRBJ2-7; TRBD2 might be the D (5 bases). The V gene lost 5 bases and the J gene lost 2 bases, with 17 bases spanning the gap. Germline values: CDR1 SGHDT, CDR2 YYEEEE. The CDR3 loop spans 15 amino acids. CDR3 DNA sequence: TGTGCCAGCAGACGCAAGGGAGTTGGGGCCTACGAGCAGTACTTC. Translation gives CASRRKGVGAYEQYF.

This clonotype has only one observation. This rearrangement joins TRBV3-1 to TRBJ1-1, with no clear D. CDR1 and CDR2 (germline): LGHDT, YNNKEL (reference sequence). The CDR3 contains 16 residues. V was cut by 1 base and J by 1 base, with 13 bases left in between. The CDR3 region is CASSQGWPDGNTEAFF. As DNA, the CDR3 is TGTGCCAGCAGCCAAGGGTGGCCGGACGGGAACACTGAAGCTTTCTTT.

A few counts support this clonotype. The chain couples TRBV20-1 to TRBJ1-6; D unresolved. Germline V CDR1 and CDR2: DFQATT, SNEGSKA (reference sequence). Trimming stripped 6 bases from V and 6 bases from J, with 15 bases between. The CDR3 covers 14 residues. CDR3 nucleotide sequence: TGCAGTGCCTCGCCTGGCGGAAGTAATTCACCCCTCCACTTT. Protein: CSASPGGSNSPLHF.

This clonotype appeared many times. The chain combines TRBV12-3 or TRBV12-4 with TRBJ1-5; D is undetermined. The CDR3 totals 14 residues. Deletions cut 3 bases from V and 4 bases from J, with 10 bases between. For the CDR3, the DNA is TGTGCCAGCAGTTTTCGGCAGAATAATCAGCCCCAGCATTTT. Translating it yields CASSFRQNNQPQHF.

The chain uses TRBV29-1 and TRBJ1-1, with D unresolved. Trimming removed 3 bases from V and 6 bases from J, with 14 bases in between. The CDR3 totals 13 residues. The germline V gene has CDR1 SQVTM and CDR2 ANQGSEA. In nucleotides, the CDR3 is TGCAGCGTTGATCTAGGTTCTGGGGCTGAAGCTTTCTTT. Protein product: CSVDLGSGAEAFF.

This clonotype was observed a few times. This chain joins TRBV11-2 and TRBJ2-5; tentative D call: TRBD2 (5 bases). V lost 2 bases and J 5 bases, leaving 15 bases between the germline ends. The V gene's germline CDR1 is SGHAT and CDR2 FQNNGV. CDR3 size: 15 residues. The CDR3 nucleotides are TGTGCCAGCAGCTTACCGACCGGGAACGGGGAGACCCAGTACTTC. Amino acid sequence: CASSLPTGNGETQYF.

In this sample, this clonotype turned up many times. The chain recombines TRBV5-6 with TRBJ2-7; 7 bases are shared with TRBD2. CDR3 length equals 14 residues. CDR1 and CDR2 from the germline V gene are SGHDT and YYEEEE. The junction had 6 bases not matched to a gene; V was cut back by 4 bases and J by 2 bases. CDR3 nucleotides: TGTGCCAGCAGCCCTACGGGGGGTACCTACGAGCAGTACTTC. This sequence encodes CASSPTGGTYEQYF.

This clonotype was detected a few times. The V call is TRBV5-1, the J call TRBJ2-2, with 8 bases aligning to TRBD1. CDR1 is SGHRS and CDR2 is YFSETQ in the germline V gene. The CDR3 extends over 16 amino acids. The trim removed 4 bases at V and 5 bases at J, leaving 10 bases unmatched. The CDR3 DNA reads as TGCGCCAGCAGCGAACGGACAGGGAAAATAACCGGGGAGCTGTTTTTT. This encodes CASSERTGKITGELFF.

The gene calls are TRBV9 and TRBJ2-7; 7 bases agree with TRBD1. Germline CDR1 reads SGDLS; CDR2 reads YYNGEE. The CDR3 contains 14 residues. With 1 base clipped from V and 2 bases from J, the junction kept 3 bases outside the gene matches. The CDR3 protein is CASSVWDRPYEQYF. The CDR3 coding sequence is TGTGCCAGCAGCGTATGGGACAGACCCTACGAGCAGTACTTC.

The chain recombines TRBV7-3 with TRBJ2-2; perhaps TRBD2 as D (7 bases). The CDR3 sequence is 15 residues long. V dropped 4 bases and J dropped 7 bases, with 16 bases sitting between them. The germline V gene encodes CDR1 SGHTA and CDR2 FQGTGA. The CDR3 spells CASSSHGGRDGELFF. The CDR3 nucleotides read TGTGCCAGCAGCTCACACGGGGGGCGCGACGGGGAGCTGTTTTTT.

This chain uses TRBV2 with TRBJ2-1; D assignment may be TRBD1 or TRBD2 (5 bases each). The length of the CDR3 is 14 residues. Trimming left V 8 bases short and J 0 bases short, with 11 bases between. Germline V lookup: CDR1 SNHLY, CDR2 FYNNEI. CDR3 nucleotide sequence: TGTGCCAGCGCCCGGGGCTTCTCCTACAATGAGCAGTTCTTC. Translating it yields CASARGFSYNEQFF.

The CDR3 DNA reads as TGTGCCAGCACGAGGGACAGGGTCGCCGAGCAGTACTTC. Translating gives CASTRDRVAEQYF. The V call is TRBV2, the J call TRBJ2-7; 9 bases are shared with TRBD1. Germline-derived CDR1 and CDR2 are SNHLY and FYNNEI. V shed 7 bases and J 6 bases; nucleotides not matched to a gene: 7. The CDR3 runs to 13 residues.

The table lists this clonotype with a few counts. This chain links TRBV29-1 with TRBJ1-1; 8 positions match TRBD1. After removal of 2 bases from V and 1 base from J, the junction contained 6 bases not matched to a gene. Germline-derived CDR1 and CDR2 are SQVTM and ANQGSEA. The CDR3 sequence is 15 residues long. This CDR3 is CSVEFGTGRNTEAFF. CDR3 nucleotides: TGCAGCGTTGAATTTGGGACAGGCCGGAACACTGAAGCTTTCTTT.

This clonotype was detected a few times. This chain connects TRBV7-3 to TRBJ1-2; no firm D call. Germline V lookup: CDR1 SGHTA, CDR2 FQGTGA. The CDR3 covers 14 residues. Trimming pared 5 bases from V and 4 bases from J, leaving 14 bases between. Written as DNA, the CDR3 is TGTGCCAGCAGCCTTAAGAGGAACTCCTATGGCTACACCTTC. Translating gives CASSLKRNSYGYTF.

V gene TRBV28 combines with J gene TRBJ1-2, with a weak D call TRBD1 (5 bases). With 5 bases removed from V and 8 bases from J, the gap between germline ends came to 12 bases. The CDR3 loop spans 12 amino acids. CDR1 and CDR2 (germline): MDHEN, SYDVKM. DNA for the CDR3: TGTGCCAGCAGTGGGACGGCACGAGGCTACACCTTC. Translation: CASSGTARGYTF.

The table lists this clonotype with a few counts. V usage is TRBV4-2 and J usage is TRBJ1-1; a weak D match, TRBD1 (6 bases). Germline V gene sequence: CDR1 LGHNA, CDR2 YNFKEQ. V was trimmed by 2 bases and J by 0 bases, leaving 22 bases between them. The CDR3 has 19 residues. In nucleotides, the CDR3 is TGTGCCAGCAGCCAAAGGGGGTCAGCTCCCTATAACATGAACACTGAAGCTTTCTTT. Translation gives CASSQRGSAPYNMNTEAFF.

J is TRBJ2-7 and V is TRBV15, with 11 bases identical to TRBD1. The V segment lost 6 bases and the J segment 3 bases; nucleotides outside the gene matches: 13. The CDR3 is made up of 17 amino acids. CDR1 is LNHNV, CDR2 YYDKDF, per germline (reference sequence). The CDR3 sequence: CATRKDRGLGSGYEQYF. The CDR3 bases are TGTGCCACCAGAAAGGACAGGGGGCTGGGATCAGGCTACGAGCAGTACTTC. Drawing the rest from reference TRBV15 and TRBJ2-7, the complete variable domain is DAMVIQNPRYQVTQFGKPVTLSCSQTLNHNVMYWYQQKSSQAPKLLFHYYDKDFNNEADTPDNFQSRRPNTSFCFLDIRSPGLGDTAMYLCATRKDRGLGSGYEQYFGPGTRLTVT.

The table lists this clonotype with a few counts. This sequence joins TRBV6-2 or TRBV6-3 and TRBJ1-1; D gene unclear. This CDR3 is built from 13 residues. V lost 6 bases, J lost 4 bases, and 12 bases lay in between. CDR1 MNHEY and CDR2 SVGEGT come from the germline V gene. The CDR3 loop is CASSQTRSTEAFF. CDR3 sequence (DNA): TGTGCCAGCAGCCAGACCCGAAGCACTGAAGCTTTCTTT.

This clonotype was observed many times. The V gene is TRBV4-1, the J gene TRBJ1-5; the D is unclear. The CDR3 has 14 amino acids. Germline CDR1 is MGHRA and CDR2 is YSYEKL. V lost 0 bases to trimming and J lost 1 base, with 4 bases between them. The CDR3 region is CASSQDPSNQPQHF. The CDR3 nucleotides are TGCGCCAGCAGCCAAGATCCGAGCAATCAGCCCCAGCATTTT.

This clonotype was observed a handful of times. The chain links TRBV9 to TRBJ1-2, with D unresolved. The CDR3 extends over 14 amino acids. V lost 3 bases, J lost 2 bases, and 11 bases lay in between. In germline, CDR1 is SGDLS, CDR2 YYNGEE. The CDR3 DNA reads TGTGCCAGCAGCGCCGGAACCACGAACTATGGCTACACCTTC. This sequence encodes CASSAGTTNYGYTF.

The chain is built from TRBV5-1 and TRBJ1-3, with D hard to call. The CDR3 is 16 residues long. Germline V gives CDR1 SGHRS, CDR2 YFSETQ. Trimming removed 0 bases at V and 5 bases at J, with 15 bases between. CDR3 in DNA: TGCGCCAGCAGCTTGGTGTCCGGAACTGGGAGAAACACCATATATTTT. This encodes CASSLVSGTGRNTIYF.

V and J are TRBV28 and TRBJ2-7, with 10 bases identical to TRBD1. Per the germline V gene, CDR1 is MDHEN and CDR2 is SYDVKM. The CDR3 length is 15 residues. The V gene end was trimmed by 4 bases and the J gene end by 3 bases; junction bases not matched to a gene: 6. DNA for the CDR3: TGTGCCAGCAGTTACAGGGACAGGGGCGTCTACGAGCAGTACTTC. It encodes CASSYRDRGVYEQYF.